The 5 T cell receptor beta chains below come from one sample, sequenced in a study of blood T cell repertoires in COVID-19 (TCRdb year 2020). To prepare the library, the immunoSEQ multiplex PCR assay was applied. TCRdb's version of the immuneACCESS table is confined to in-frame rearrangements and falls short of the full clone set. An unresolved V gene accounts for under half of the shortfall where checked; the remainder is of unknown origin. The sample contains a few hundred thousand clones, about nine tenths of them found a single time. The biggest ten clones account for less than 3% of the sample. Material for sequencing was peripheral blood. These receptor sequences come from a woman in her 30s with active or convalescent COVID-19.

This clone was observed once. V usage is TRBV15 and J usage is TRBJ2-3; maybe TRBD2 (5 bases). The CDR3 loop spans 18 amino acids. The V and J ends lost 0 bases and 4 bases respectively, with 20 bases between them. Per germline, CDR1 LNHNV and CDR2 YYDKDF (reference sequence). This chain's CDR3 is CATSRDPPRRSSPDTQYF. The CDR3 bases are TGTGCCACCAGCAGAGATCCCCCCAGGAGGAGCTCTCCAGATACGCAGTATTTT.

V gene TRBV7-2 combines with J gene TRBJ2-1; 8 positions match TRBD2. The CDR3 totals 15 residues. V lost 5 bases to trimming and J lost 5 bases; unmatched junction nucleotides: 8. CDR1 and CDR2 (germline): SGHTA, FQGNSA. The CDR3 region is CASSRGGNEHNEQFF. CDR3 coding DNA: TGTGCCAGCAGCCGGGGGGGGAATGAGCACAATGAGCAGTTCTTC.

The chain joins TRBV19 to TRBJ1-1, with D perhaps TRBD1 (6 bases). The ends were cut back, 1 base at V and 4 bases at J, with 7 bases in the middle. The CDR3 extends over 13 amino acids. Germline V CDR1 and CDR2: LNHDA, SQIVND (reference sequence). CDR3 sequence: CASSIVGGTEAFF. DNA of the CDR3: TGTGCCAGTAGTATAGTAGGGGGCACTGAAGCTTTCTTT.

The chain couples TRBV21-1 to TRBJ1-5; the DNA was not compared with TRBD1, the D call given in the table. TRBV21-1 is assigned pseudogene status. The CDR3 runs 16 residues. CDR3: CASSKQDRGRHQPQHF. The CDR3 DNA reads TGTGCCAGCAGCAAGCAGGACAGGGGGCGTCATCAGCCCCAGCATTTT.

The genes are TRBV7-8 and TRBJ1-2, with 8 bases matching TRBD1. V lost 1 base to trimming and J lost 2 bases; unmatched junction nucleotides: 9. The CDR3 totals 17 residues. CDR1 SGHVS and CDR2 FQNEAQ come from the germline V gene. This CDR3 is CASSLGSETGANYGYTF. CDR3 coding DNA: TGTGCCAGCAGCTTAGGATCCGAGACAGGGGCGAACTATGGCTACACCTTC. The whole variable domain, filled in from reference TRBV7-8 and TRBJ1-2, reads GAGVSQSPRYKVAKRGQDVALRCDPISGHVSLFWYQQALGQGPEFLTYFQNEAQLDKSGLPSDRFFAERPEGSVSTLKIQRTQQEDSAVYLCASSLGSETGANYGYTFGSGTRLTVV.